This T cell receptor beta chain stems from a study of blood T cell repertoires in COVID-19. Original analysis: Amplified reference gene primers provided the basis for estimating nucleated cell counts. Profiled with immunoSEQ multiplex PCR; TCRdb holds only in-frame clones, not every one. V, J and clone size derive from that table, while D and trimming were established from the DNA sequence. The table includes roughly 150,000 clones, roughly 80% detected once. CDR3 length: 15 amino acids. Germline CDR1 MNHEY, CDR2 SVGAGI. Trimming at V came to 6 bases and at J to 3 bases, leaving 6 bases not matched to a gene.

The chain combines TRBV6-5 with TRBJ2-3, with 10 bases matching TRBD1. Sequencing was performed on peripheral blood. The sequence was obtained from a man in his fifties or sixties with acute or convalescent COVID-19. The CDR3 DNA sequence: TGTGCCAGCAGGTATTCGGACAGGGGGACAGATACGCAGTATTTT. Translating gives CASRYSDRGTDTQYF.